Below, 30 T cell receptor beta chains from the same sample are listed, as sequenced in a study of blood T cell repertoires in COVID-19. Assay used: immunoSEQ multiplex PCR; TCRdb lists only in-frame clones, some missing. The table includes roughly 120,000 clones, about 90% detected once. Sequenced material: peripheral blood. The receptors derive from a woman between 70 and 85 years old with acute or convalescent COVID-19.

The J gene is TRBJ1-2, the V gene TRBV6-5; the match to TRBD1 covers 10 bases. The germline V gene has CDR1 MNHEY and CDR2 SVGAGI. The CDR3 is made up of 14 amino acids. The J segment lost 4 bases and the V segment lost 8 bases, leaving 7 bases of the junction unmatched. The CDR3: CASSSGQGIYGYTF. The CDR3 DNA is TGTGCCAGCTCTTCGGGACAGGGGATCTATGGCTACACCTTC.

The chain is built from TRBV7-7 and TRBJ2-3; D unclear. Trimming cost V 0 bases and J 3 bases, with 4 bases left between them. The germline V gene has CDR1 SSHAT and CDR2 FNYEAQ (reference sequence). The CDR3 sequence is 13 residues long. CDR3 sequence: CASSLAQTDTQYF. CDR3 nucleotides: TGTGCCAGCAGCTTAGCACAGACAGATACGCAGTATTTT.

The rearrangement links TRBV12-5 to TRBJ2-7; 9 nucleotides line up with TRBD2. The germline gives CDR1 LGHNT, CDR2 FRNRAP. V trimming: 4 bases; J trimming: 0 bases; junction bases outside the gene matches: 10. This CDR3 is 17 amino acids long. In DNA form, the CDR3 reads TGTGCTAGTGGTTGGGCTAGAGCGGGGGGCAACTCCTACGAGCAGTACTTC. Translating it yields CASGWARAGGNSYEQYF.

The chain combines TRBV11-2 with TRBJ1-1, with D perhaps TRBD1 (5 bases). Per the germline V gene, CDR1 is SGHAT and CDR2 is FQNNGV. Trimming left V 5 bases short and J 8 bases short, with 12 bases between. The CDR3 spans 12 residues. For the CDR3, the DNA is TGTGCCAGCAGCCCTATGGGGCTCGAAGCTTTCTTT. The encoded protein is CASSPMGLEAFF.

J is TRBJ2-7 and V is TRBV27; the D gene is possibly TRBD2 (6 bases). CDR1 and CDR2 from the germline V gene are MNHEY and SMNVEV (reference sequence). The CDR3 runs to 14 residues. V lost 4 bases, J lost 3 bases, and 13 bases lay in between. The CDR3 protein is CASSSPGLLYEQYF. DNA of the CDR3: TGTGCCAGCAGTTCCCCGGGACTGCTCTACGAGCAGTACTTC.

V gene TRBV5-5 combines with J gene TRBJ1-4, with D unresolved. The CDR3 contains 12 residues. In germline, CDR1 is SGHKS, CDR2 YYEKEE (reference sequence). The V gene lost 1 base and the J gene lost 7 bases, with 5 bases spanning the gap. CDR3 sequence reads: CASSLTGEKLFF. In DNA, the CDR3 is TGTGCCAGCAGCTTGACGGGTGAAAAACTGTTTTTT.

This chain links TRBV5-6 with TRBJ2-5; 9 bases are a match to TRBD1. V shed 5 bases and J 4 bases; nucleotides not matched to a gene: 3. The germline V gene has CDR1 SGHDT and CDR2 YYEEEE. This CDR3 contains 13 residues. The CDR3 here is CASRPTGGETQYF. CDR3 DNA: TGTGCCAGCAGACCGACAGGGGGAGAGACCCAGTACTTC.

This chain joins TRBV3-1 (or the pseudogene TRBV3-2) and TRBJ2-2; possibly TRBD1 for D (5 bases). The germline CDR1 and CDR2 sequences are LGHDT and YNNKEL (reference sequence). This CDR3 has 13 residues. V lost 4 bases and J 7 bases, leaving 10 bases between the germline ends. CDR3 sequence reads: CASSLRALGELFF. The CDR3, as DNA: TGTGCCAGCAGCCTCAGGGCACTCGGGGAGCTGTTTTTT.

This clone is a singleton in its sample. The genes are TRBV30 and TRBJ2-5, with 9 bases fitting TRBD1. This CDR3 is built from 14 residues. CDR1 is GTSNPN, CDR2 SVGIG, per germline (reference sequence). The V and J ends lost 2 bases and 4 bases, in that order; junction bases with no gene match: 5. The CDR3 sequence: CAWSRTGAGETQYF. The CDR3 nucleotides are TGTGCCTGGAGTCGGACAGGGGCAGGAGAGACCCAGTACTTC.

The chain combines TRBV7-9 with TRBJ1-1, with 8 bases identical to TRBD1. The CDR3 sequence is 15 residues long. Unmatched junction bases numbered 5, after V lost 3 bases and J lost 2 bases. CDR1 is SEHNR, CDR2 FQNEAQ, per germline (reference sequence). This CDR3 reads CASSFPRGRNTEAFF. The CDR3 nucleotides are TGTGCCAGCAGCTTCCCCAGGGGGCGTAACACTGAAGCTTTCTTT.

This clone showed up just once. The V and J genes are TRBV28 and TRBJ1-3; possibly TRBD1 for D (5 bases). Germline values: CDR1 MDHEN, CDR2 SYDVKM. This CDR3 spans 12 amino acids. Trimming removed 2 bases from V and 8 bases from J, with 7 bases in between. CDR3 in amino acids: CASSLGRDTIYF. The CDR3 coding sequence is TGTGCCAGCAGTTTAGGCAGGGACACCATATATTTT.

This chain uses TRBV6-4 with TRBJ1-2; 8 bases agree with TRBD1. Germline CDR1 MRHNA, CDR2 SNTAGT. This CDR3 has 14 residues. V shed 0 bases, J shed 7 bases, and the junction held 4 bases outside the gene matches. CDR3 in DNA: TGTGCCAGCAGTGACTCTGCAGGGGGCTTTGGCTACACCTTC. This translates into CASSDSAGGFGYTF.

The CDR3 DNA reads as TGTGCCAGCAGCTTAGATCTGAGAGCGCGGGGGGGCCTCAATGAGCAGTTCTTC. It translates to CASSLDLRARGGLNEQFF. V usage is TRBV11-2 and J usage is TRBJ2-1; 9 positions match TRBD2. This CDR3 contains 18 residues. The germline gives CDR1 SGHAT, CDR2 FQNNGV. J gave up 6 bases and V 0 bases, and 12 bases lay outside the gene matches. Filled out from reference TRBV11-2 and TRBJ2-1, the complete variable domain reads EAGVAQSPRYKIIEKRQSVAFWCNPISGHATLYWYQQILGQGPKLLIQFQNNGVVDDSQLPKDRFSAERLKGVDSTLKIQPAKLEDSAVYLCASSLDLRARGGLNEQFFGPGTRLTVL.

The chain is built from TRBV20-1 and TRBJ2-3, with TRBD2 matching 9 bases. This CDR3 is built from 11 residues. Germline V gene sequence: CDR1 DFQATT, CDR2 SNEGSKA (reference sequence). V lost 6 bases, J lost 13 bases, and 8 bases stayed unmatched. DNA of the CDR3: TGCAGTGCCCGAAGACTAGCGGTCGAGTATTTT. This gives the protein CSARRLAVEYF.

The CDR3 DNA follows: TGCAGCGTTGCAACTAGCGGGGGGGCAGATACGCAGTATTTT. As protein: CSVATSGGADTQYF. The chain carries TRBV29-1 and TRBJ2-3, with TRBD2 identical over 13 bases. The CDR3 loop spans 14 amino acids. Germline V gene lookup returns CDR1 SQVTM and CDR2 ANQGSEA. The ends lost 4 bases at V and 4 bases at J; junction bases unmatched: 2.

The J gene is TRBJ1-2, the V gene TRBV27; 7 bases are shared with TRBD1. This CDR3 is built from 15 residues. Trimming cost V 5 bases and J 0 bases; bases outside gene matches: 6. In germline, CDR1 is MNHEY, CDR2 SMNVEV (reference sequence). The CDR3 nucleotides are TGTGCCAGCAGTCCGGGGACAGTAGCTAACTATGGCTACACCTTC. Protein sequence: CASSPGTVANYGYTF.

This clone was picked up one time. The chain is built from TRBV5-6 and TRBJ1-1; D may be TRBD1 (5 bases). The V gene's germline CDR1 is SGHDT and CDR2 YYEEEE. Between the trimmed V and J ends, which lost 4 bases and 3 bases, there was a span of 10 bases. This CDR3 is built from 13 residues. The chain's CDR3 is CASSQGQYTEAFF. Here the CDR3 DNA reads TGTGCCAGCAGCCAGGGCCAGTACACTGAAGCTTTCTTT.

The genes are TRBV5-6 and TRBJ1-2; 7 bases agree with TRBD1. The trim removed 4 bases at V and 13 bases at J, leaving 10 bases unmatched. The CDR3 length is 12 residues. The germline V gene has CDR1 SGHDT and CDR2 YYEEEE. CDR3 coding DNA: TGTGCCAGCAGCCACGGGACAGCCCCGGGCACCTTC. It encodes CASSHGTAPGTF.

The rearrangement uses TRBV28 and TRBJ1-5; 7 bases line up with TRBD1. Looked up from germline, CDR1 is MDHEN and CDR2 is SYDVKM. The ends lost 6 bases at V and 3 bases at J; junction bases unmatched: 5. The CDR3 spans 14 residues. CDR3 amino acids: CASSPTGLNQPQHF. For the CDR3, the DNA is TGTGCCAGCAGCCCGACAGGGCTCAATCAGCCCCAGCATTTT.

The V call is TRBV24-1, the J call TRBJ1-2; the D gene is possibly TRBD1 (6 bases). With 7 bases removed from V and 4 bases from J, the gap between germline ends came to 15 bases. The CDR3 loop spans 14 amino acids. CDR1 is KGHDR, CDR2 SFDVKD, per germline. The CDR3 is CATSPGDGPYGYTF. For the CDR3, the DNA is TGTGCCACCAGCCCAGGGGACGGACCCTATGGCTACACCTTC.

The chain uses TRBV5-4 and TRBJ1-1, with D perhaps TRBD1 (5 bases). Trimming left V 3 bases short and J 7 bases short, with 13 bases between. The CDR3 sequence is 13 residues long. CDR1 and CDR2 from the germline V gene are SGHNT and YYREEE (reference sequence). This CDR3 is CASSSIDSYEAFF. The CDR3, as DNA: TGTGCCAGCAGCTCTATTGACAGTTATGAAGCTTTCTTT.

The genes are TRBV10-1 and TRBJ1-3, with D uncertain. From germline, CDR1 is WNHNN and CDR2 SYGVQD (reference sequence). Trimming took off 2 bases at V and 7 bases at J, with 6 bases between the two ends. This CDR3 is 12 amino acids long. The CDR3 spells CASSEGWNTIYF. The CDR3 DNA reads as TGCGCCAGCAGTGAGGGCTGGAACACCATATATTTT.

The rearrangement joins TRBV5-1 to TRBJ2-5; TRBD1 matches 9 bases. This CDR3 contains 14 residues. Losses at the gene ends were 5 bases for V and 5 bases for J; bases not matched to a gene: 7. Looked up from germline, CDR1 is SGHRS and CDR2 is YFSETQ. Here the CDR3 DNA reads TGCGCCAGCAGTTCCACAGGGGGCCGGGAGACCCAGTACTTC. Residues: CASSSTGGRETQYF.

A note on this clone: This same CDR3 is encoded by further DNA sequences in the sample. The CDR3: CASSLGAGTYNEQFF. In nucleotides, the CDR3 is TGTGCCAGCAGCTTGGGGGCCGGGACCTACAATGAGCAGTTCTTC. The chain uses TRBV7-7 and TRBJ2-1, with D perhaps matching TRBD1 (6 bases). The CDR3 has 15 residues. Deletions cut 3 bases from V and 2 bases from J, with 11 bases between. CDR1 SSHAT and CDR2 FNYEAQ come from the germline V gene (reference sequence).

The V call is TRBV9, the J call TRBJ1-1, with 8 bases matching TRBD1. Trimming cost V 3 bases and J 3 bases; bases outside gene matches: 7. This CDR3 comprises 15 residues. CDR1 is SGDLS, CDR2 YYNGEE, per germline. CDR3 DNA sequence: TGTGCCAGCAGCGGGGGGAGACAGGGGTACACTGAAGCTTTCTTT. It encodes CASSGGRQGYTEAFF.

The chain employs TRBV12-3 or TRBV12-4 and TRBJ1-2; 10 bases match TRBD1. The CDR3 spans 12 residues. V gave up 6 bases and J gave up 8 bases; unmatched junction bases: 3. The CDR3 reads CASRGTGEGYTF. The DNA of the CDR3 is TGTGCCAGCAGGGGGACAGGGGAAGGCTACACCTTC.

The chain carries TRBV30 and TRBJ1-2; no definite D call. The CDR3 covers 13 residues. With 3 bases removed from V and 2 bases from J, the gap between germline ends came to 10 bases. Per germline, CDR1 GTSNPN and CDR2 SVGIG (reference sequence). DNA of the CDR3: TGTGCCTGGAGCCCGGGCGGGAACTATGGCTACACCTTC. It yields the protein CAWSPGGNYGYTF.

The chain recombines TRBV27 with TRBJ1-1, with TRBD1 matching 9 bases. The CDR3 is 14 residues long. Germline assignment: CDR1 MNHEY and CDR2 SMNVEV (reference sequence). J lost 4 bases, V lost 5 bases, and 5 bases had no gene match. The CDR3: CASSRTGGGTEAFF. In nucleotides, the CDR3 is TGTGCCAGCAGTCGTACAGGGGGCGGCACTGAAGCTTTCTTT.

The chain recombines TRBV7-9 with TRBJ2-7; unclear D gene. The CDR3 extends over 14 amino acids. V was clipped by 1 base and J by 0 bases, with 7 bases between them. Looked up from germline, CDR1 is SEHNR and CDR2 is FQNEAQ (reference sequence). CDR3 in DNA: TGTGCCAGCAGCTTAGTTGGCAACTCCTACGAGCAGTACTTC. It yields the protein CASSLVGNSYEQYF.

The V gene is TRBV9, the J gene TRBJ2-1; TRBD2 aligns across 7 bases. The trim removed 3 bases at V and 4 bases at J, leaving 10 bases unmatched. Germline V CDR1 and CDR2: SGDLS, YYNGEE. The CDR3 contains 16 residues. The CDR3 reads CASSGRAGPDYNEQFF. The DNA of the CDR3 is TGTGCCAGCAGCGGACGAGCGGGGCCCGATTACAATGAGCAGTTCTTC.